The next 12 T cell receptor beta chains were all read from a single sample in a study of PD-1 blockade in classical Hodgkin lymphoma. Time point in this sample: newly diagnosed, previously untreated cHL patient sample. The table came from immunoSEQ multiplex PCR; TCRdb's copy has only in-frame clones and leaves some out. This sample has about 17,000 clones, with approximately 92% found just once. The sample taken for sequencing was peripheral blood mononuclear cells (PBMCs). These receptor sequences come from a human donor with classical Hodgkin lymphoma.

This clone was detected only a few times. Other DNA sequences of this sample code for an identical CDR3. The chain has TRBV20-1 and TRBJ1-3; D is ambiguous. V was cut by 6 bases and J by 0 bases, with 3 bases left in between. This CDR3 region has 11 residues. The germline V gene encodes CDR1 DFQATT and CDR2 SNEGSKA (reference sequence). The CDR3 sequence: CSAPSGNTIYF. The CDR3, as DNA: TGCAGTGCCCCCTCTGGAAACACCATATATTTT.

V is TRBV30 and J is TRBJ1-4, with D perhaps matching TRBD1 (5 bases). The germline V gene has CDR1 GTSNPN and CDR2 SVGIG (reference sequence). The CDR3 loop spans 14 amino acids. V lost 2 bases and J 4 bases, leaving 11 bases between the germline ends. DNA for the CDR3: TGTGCCTGGAGTTTTTGGGGGGTTAATGAAAAACTGTTTTTT. Protein: CAWSFWGVNEKLFF.

This clone was seen a single time. The gene calls are TRBV6-1 and TRBJ2-1; tentatively, D is TRBD1 (5 bases). Trimming took 1 base from V and 5 from J, leaving 18 bases between them. Germline lookup yields CDR1 MNHNS and CDR2 SASEGT. The CDR3 sequence is 17 residues long. The CDR3 DNA follows: TGTGCCAGCAGTGAAGAGGAGTCAGGGTGGTGGAACAATGAGCAGTTCTTC. It yields the protein CASSEEESGWWNNEQFF.

The chain recombines TRBV25-1 with TRBJ2-7; D uncertain. The CDR3 length is 14 residues. V was clipped by 6 bases and J by 3 bases, with 15 bases between them. Looked up from germline, CDR1 is MGHDK and CDR2 is SYGVNS. CDR3: CASRPQTGIYEQYF. CDR3 in DNA: TGTGCCAGCAGACCCCAGACTGGGATCTACGAGCAGTACTTC.

This clone has a single count. The V gene is TRBV6-5, the J gene TRBJ2-3; 8 bases line up with TRBD1. V shed 0 bases and J 6 bases; nucleotides not matched to a gene: 5. This CDR3 comprises 15 residues. Germline loops: CDR1 MNHEY, CDR2 SVGAGI. CDR3 sequence (DNA): TGTGCCAGCAGTTACTCGTCAGGGGGCTCGGATACGCAGTATTTT. The encoded protein is CASSYSSGGSDTQYF.

V and J are TRBV10-1 and TRBJ2-1, with 13 bases aligning to TRBD2. Germline trimming cut 2 bases from V and 8 bases from J; bases unmatched to any gene: 3. The CDR3 spans 15 residues. Germline CDR1 WNHNN, CDR2 SYGVQD (reference sequence). CDR3 sequence (DNA): TGCGCCAGCAGTGAGGGACTAGCGGGAGAGGATGAGCAGTTCTTC. Amino acids: CASSEGLAGEDEQFF.

The gene calls are TRBV10-2 and TRBJ1-2; D unresolved. This CDR3 has 15 amino acids. CDR1 is WSHSY, CDR2 SAAADI, per germline. The ends were cut back, 0 bases at V and 9 bases at J, with 17 bases in the middle. In nucleotides, the CDR3 is TGCGCCAGCAGTGAGTCGACTCCGGGAACGGCCCGCTACACCTTC. Amino acid sequence: CASSESTPGTARYTF.

This chain connects TRBV30 to TRBJ2-2, with a weak D call TRBD1 (5 bases). The CDR3 extends over 14 amino acids. Germline CDR1 reads GTSNPN; CDR2 reads SVGIG (reference sequence). V lost 2 bases and J lost 0, with 7 bases in between. CDR3 loop: CAWSLGANTGELFF. As DNA, the CDR3 is TGTGCCTGGAGTTTAGGGGCGAACACCGGGGAGCTGTTTTTT.

The rearrangement links TRBV30 to TRBJ2-7; 11 nucleotides line up with TRBD2. This CDR3 spans 14 amino acids. Trimming removed 5 bases from V and 3 bases from J; junction bases left unmatched: 6. CDR1 and CDR2 from the germline V gene are GTSNPN and SVGIG (reference sequence). This chain's CDR3 is CAWARLAGHYEQYF. In nucleotides, the CDR3 is TGTGCCTGGGCCAGACTAGCGGGGCACTACGAGCAGTACTTC.

The chain links TRBV19 to TRBJ1-5; D is unresolved. From germline, CDR1 is LNHDA and CDR2 SQIVND (reference sequence). The V gene lost 2 bases and the J gene lost 6 bases, with 8 bases spanning the gap. CDR3 size: 13 residues. CDR3 loop: CASSIPSVQPQHF. DNA of the CDR3: TGTGCCAGTAGTATACCCTCCGTTCAGCCCCAGCATTTT.

The chain carries TRBV7-2 and TRBJ2-1; 8 nucleotides align to TRBD2. The CDR3 totals 14 residues. V lost 5 bases to trimming and J lost 7 bases; unmatched junction nucleotides: 7. Germline values: CDR1 SGHTA, CDR2 FQGNSA. In nucleotides, the CDR3 is TGTGCCAGCAGCCCCGGGACTAGGATAAATGAGCAGTTCTTC. As protein: CASSPGTRINEQFF. The full variable domain, with the rest looked up from reference TRBV7-2 and TRBJ2-1, is GAGVSQSPSNKVTEKGKDVELRCDPISGHTALYWYRQSLGQGLEFLIYFQGNSAPDKSGLPSDRFSAERTGGSVSTLTIQRTQQEDSAVYLCASSPGTRINEQFFGPGTRLTVL.

The V and J genes are TRBV6-4 and TRBJ1-1, with TRBD1 matching 7 bases. The germline gives CDR1 MRHNA, CDR2 SNTAGT. V was pared by 0 bases and J by 4 bases, with 2 bases of the junction left unmatched. This CDR3 is built from 14 residues. CDR3 DNA: TGTGCCAGCAGTGACTCTGGACAGGCCACTGAAGCTTTCTTT. As protein: CASSDSGQATEAFF.